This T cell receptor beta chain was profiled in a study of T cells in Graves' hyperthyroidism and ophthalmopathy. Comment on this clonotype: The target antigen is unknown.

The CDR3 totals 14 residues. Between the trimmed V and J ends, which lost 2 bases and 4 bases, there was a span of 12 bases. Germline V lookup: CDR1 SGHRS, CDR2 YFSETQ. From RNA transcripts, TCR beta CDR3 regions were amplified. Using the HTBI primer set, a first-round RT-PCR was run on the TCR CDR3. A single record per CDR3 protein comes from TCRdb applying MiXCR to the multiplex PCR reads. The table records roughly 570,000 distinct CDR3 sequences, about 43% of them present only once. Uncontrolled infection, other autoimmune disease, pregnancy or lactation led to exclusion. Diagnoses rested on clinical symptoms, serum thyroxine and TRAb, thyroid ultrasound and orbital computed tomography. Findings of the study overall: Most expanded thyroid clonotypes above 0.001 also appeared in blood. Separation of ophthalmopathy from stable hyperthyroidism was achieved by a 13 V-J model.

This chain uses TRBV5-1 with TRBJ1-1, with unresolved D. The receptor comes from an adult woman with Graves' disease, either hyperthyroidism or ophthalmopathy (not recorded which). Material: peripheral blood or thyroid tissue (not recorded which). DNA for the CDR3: TGCGCCAGCAGCTTTAGACAAGATGGCACTGAAGCTTTCTTT. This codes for CASSFRQDGTEAFF.